This T cell receptor (beta chain) was profiled in a study of STAT5B mutations in CD4+ large granular lymphocyte leukemia. Germline V gene data show CDR1 as SGHAT and CDR2 as FQDESV (reference sequence). This CDR3 is built from 14 residues. V lost 5 bases and J lost 3, with 12 bases in between. Study-wide points: Main leukemic clonotypes were patient-specific, but about 26% appeared at low frequency elsewhere.

Data came from immunoSEQ multiplex PCR; TCRdb stores just in-frame clones and leaves some out. The sample lists 20,000 or so clones, over 65% seen once, with over 25% in the top ten. In regard to this clone: The target antigen is unknown.

Sequenced sample: CD4+ T cells from blood buffy coats. This sequence joins TRBV11-1 and TRBJ2-3; TRBD1 might be the D (6 bases). This receptor was taken from a human donor in good health. CDR3 bases: TGTGCCAGCAGCCCTCACAGGGTTACAGATACGCAGTATTTT. Amino acids: CASSPHRVTDTQYF. The full variable domain, with the rest looked up from reference TRBV11-1 and TRBJ2-3, is EAEVAQSPRYKITEKSQAVAFWCDPISGHATLYWYRQILGQGPELLVQFQDESVVDDSQLPKDRFSAERLKGVDSTLKIQPAELGDSAMYLCASSPHRVTDTQYFGPGTRLTVL.